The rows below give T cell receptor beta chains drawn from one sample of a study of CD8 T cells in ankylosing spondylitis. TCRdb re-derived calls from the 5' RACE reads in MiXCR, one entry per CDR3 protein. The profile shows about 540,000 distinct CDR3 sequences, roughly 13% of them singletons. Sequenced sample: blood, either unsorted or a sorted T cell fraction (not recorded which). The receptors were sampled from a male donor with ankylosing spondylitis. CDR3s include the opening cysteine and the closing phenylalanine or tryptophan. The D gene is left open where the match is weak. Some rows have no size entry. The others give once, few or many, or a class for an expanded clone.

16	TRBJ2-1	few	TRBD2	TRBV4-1	CASSQLSGTRVGEQFF	TGCGCCAGCAGCCAACTAAGCGGGACCCGGGTCGGTGAGCAGTTCTTC
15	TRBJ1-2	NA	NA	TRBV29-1	CSVGLGGAKNYGYTF	TGCAGCGTGGGCCTGGGGGGCGCGAAGAACTATGGCTACACCTTC
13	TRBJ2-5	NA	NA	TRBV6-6	CASSKEGVETQYF	TGTGCCAGCAGTAAGGAGGGAGTGGAGACCCAGTACTTC
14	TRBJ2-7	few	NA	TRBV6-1	CASSLDIFSYEQYF	TGTGCCAGCAGTCTTGACATCTTCTCCTACGAGCAGTACTTC
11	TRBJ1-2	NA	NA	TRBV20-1	CSAPQGGGYTF	TGCAGTGCACCACAGGGTGGTGGCTACACCTTC
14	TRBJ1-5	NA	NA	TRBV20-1	CSATPLNSNQPQHF	TGCAGTGCTACTCCGCTAAATAGCAATCAGCCCCAGCATTTT
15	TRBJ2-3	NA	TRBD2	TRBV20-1	CSASVSGGVTDTQYF	TGCAGTGCTAGTGTCTCTGGGGGGGTCACAGATACGCAGTATTTT
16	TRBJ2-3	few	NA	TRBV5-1	CASSLVGLINADTQYF	TGCGCCAGCAGCTTGGTTGGACTAATAAACGCAGATACGCAGTATTTT
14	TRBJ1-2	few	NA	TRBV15	CATSRDLGVAGYTF	TGTGCCACCAGCAGAGATCTTGGGGTTGCTGGCTACACCTTC
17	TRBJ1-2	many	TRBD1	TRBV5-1	CASSLRDRLVGRDGYTF	TGCGCCAGCAGCTTGAGGGACAGGCTCGTTGGCCGCGATGGCTACACCTTC
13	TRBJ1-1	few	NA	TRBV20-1	CSVPTRKGSEAFF	TGCAGTGTCCCGACCAGGAAGGGGTCTGAAGCTTTCTTT
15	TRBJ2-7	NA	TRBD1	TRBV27	CASSAPQTGLREQYF	TGTGCCAGCAGTGCCCCCCAGACAGGGCTGCGCGAGCAGTACTTC
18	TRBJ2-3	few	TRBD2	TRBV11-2	CASSLRLAGEWSTDTQYF	TGTGCCAGCAGCTTAAGACTAGCGGGAGAGTGGAGCACAGATACGCAGTATTTT
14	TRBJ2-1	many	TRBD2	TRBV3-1	CASSPGLADNEQFF	TGTGCCAGCAGCCCGGGACTAGCCGACAATGAGCAGTTCTTC
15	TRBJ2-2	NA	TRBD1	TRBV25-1	CASSERTGTTGELFF	TGTGCCAGCAGTGAAAGGACAGGGACAACCGGGGAGCTGTTTTTT
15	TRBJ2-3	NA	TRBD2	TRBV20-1	CSAEWSSGSTDTQYF	TGCAGTGCGGAGTGGTCTAGCGGAAGCACAGATACGCAGTATTTT
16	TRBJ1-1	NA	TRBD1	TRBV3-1	CASRRQDRGLNTEAFF	TGTGCCAGCAGGCGACAGGACAGGGGGCTTAACACTGAAGCTTTCTTT
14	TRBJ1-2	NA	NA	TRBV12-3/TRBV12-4	CASSPDRVGRGYTF	TGTGCCAGCAGTCCCGACCGCGTGGGCCGGGGCTACACCTTC
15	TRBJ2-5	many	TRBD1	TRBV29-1	CSVEVRDRGWETQYF	TGCAGCGTTGAAGTGCGAGACAGGGGTTGGGAGACCCAGTACTTC
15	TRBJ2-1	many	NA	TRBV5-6	CASTPGRASYNEQFF	TGTGCCAGCACCCCGGGGAGAGCGTCCTACAATGAGCAGTTCTTC
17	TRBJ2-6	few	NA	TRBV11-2	CASSFEGQSSGANVLTF	TGTGCCAGCAGCTTCGAGGGGCAGAGCTCTGGGGCCAACGTCCTGACTTTC
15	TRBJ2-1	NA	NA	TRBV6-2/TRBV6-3	CASSDTWAVYNEQFF	TGTGCCAGCAGCGACACCTGGGCCGTTTACAATGAGCAGTTCTTC
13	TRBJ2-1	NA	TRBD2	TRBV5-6	CASSFTSGTGGFF	TGTGCCAGCAGCTTTACTAGCGGCACGGGGGGGTTCTTC
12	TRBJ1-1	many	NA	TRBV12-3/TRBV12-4	CASRPVETEAFF	TGTGCCAGCCGCCCGGTCGAGACTGAAGCTTTCTTT
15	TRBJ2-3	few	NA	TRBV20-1	CSAREPGTRPDTQYF	TGCAGTGCTAGAGAACCCGGGACTCGGCCAGATACGCAGTATTTT
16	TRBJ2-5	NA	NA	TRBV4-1	CASSQDGAYVAETQYF	TGCGCCAGCAGCCAAGATGGGGCTTATGTCGCGGAGACCCAGTACTTC
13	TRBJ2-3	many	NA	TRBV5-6	CASISVGTDTQYF	TGTGCCAGCATTTCTGTGGGAACAGATACGCAGTATTTT
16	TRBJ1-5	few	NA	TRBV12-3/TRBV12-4	CASSSGTGSGNQPQHF	TGTGCCAGCAGTTCGGGAACAGGGAGTGGCAATCAGCCCCAGCATTTT
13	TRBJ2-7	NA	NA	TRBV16	CASSLSNSYEQYF	TGTGCCAGCAGCCTATCTAACAGCTACGAGCAGTACTTC
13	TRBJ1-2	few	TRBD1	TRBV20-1	CSARVGTGVGYTF	TGCAGTGCTAGAGTGGGGACAGGGGTTGGCTACACCTTC
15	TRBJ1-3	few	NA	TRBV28	CASSSRGRGGNTIYF	TGTGCCAGCAGTTCCCGTGGGAGAGGTGGAAACACCATATATTTT
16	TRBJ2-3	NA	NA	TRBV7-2	CASSLGGPGSTDTQYF	TGTGCCAGCAGCTTAGGCGGACCCGGGAGCACAGATACGCAGTATTTT
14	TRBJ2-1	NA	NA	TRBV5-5	CASGPGPPGDEQFF	TGTGCCAGCGGCCCCGGGCCCCCCGGCGATGAGCAGTTCTTC
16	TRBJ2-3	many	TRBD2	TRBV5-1	CASSHGLAGETDTQYF	TGCGCCAGCAGCCACGGACTAGCGGGAGAGACAGATACGCAGTATTTT
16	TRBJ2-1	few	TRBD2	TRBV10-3	CAISDSTSGTSREQFF	TGTGCCATCAGTGATTCGACTAGCGGGACTTCCCGTGAGCAGTTCTTC
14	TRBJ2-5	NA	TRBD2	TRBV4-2	CASSQDGGSRVQYF	TGTGCCAGCAGCCAAGACGGCGGGAGCAGGGTCCAGTACTTC
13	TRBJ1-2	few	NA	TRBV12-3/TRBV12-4	CASSQQGSQSYTF	TGTGCCAGCAGTCAACAGGGATCCCAGAGCTACACCTTC
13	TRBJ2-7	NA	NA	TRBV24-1	CATSDGRSYEQYF	TGTGCCACCAGTGATGGACGGTCCTACGAGCAGTACTTC
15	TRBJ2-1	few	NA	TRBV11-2	CASSLVSGIGDEQFF	TGTGCCAGCAGCTTAGTTTCAGGGATCGGGGATGAGCAGTTCTTC
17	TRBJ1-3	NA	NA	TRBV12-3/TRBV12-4	CASSLGVGDSSGNTIYF	TGTGCCAGCAGTTTAGGCGTCGGGGATAGCTCTGGAAACACCATATATTTT
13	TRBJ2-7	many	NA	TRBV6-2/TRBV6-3	CASRTIGVREQYF	TGTGCCAGCAGAACTATCGGGGTCCGCGAGCAGTACTTC
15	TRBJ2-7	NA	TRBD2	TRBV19	CASTQSAGGRNEQYF	TGTGCCAGTACTCAGTCAGCGGGAGGGCGGAACGAGCAGTACTTC
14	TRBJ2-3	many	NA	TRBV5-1	CASSLGEVTDTQYF	TGTGCCAGCAGCTTGGGGGAAGTAACGGATACGCAGTATTTT
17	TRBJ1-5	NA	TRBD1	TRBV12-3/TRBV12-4	CTCSLRRTGVSNQPQHF	TGTACCTGCAGTTTAAGACGGACAGGGGTTAGCAATCAGCCCCAGCATTTT
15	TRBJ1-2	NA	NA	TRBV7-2	CASSSQFQGVDGYTF	TGTGCCAGCAGCTCTCAATTCCAGGGCGTCGATGGCTACACCTTC
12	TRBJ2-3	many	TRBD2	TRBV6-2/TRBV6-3	CASGSEADTQYF	TGTGCTAGCGGGAGTGAAGCAGATACGCAGTATTTT
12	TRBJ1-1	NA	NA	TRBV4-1	CASSQGRSEAFF	TGCGCCAGCAGCCAGGGAAGGAGTGAAGCTTTCTTT
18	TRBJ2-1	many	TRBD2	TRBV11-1	CASSGTSGSVPQSDEQFF	TGTGCCAGCAGCGGTACTAGCGGGAGTGTCCCCCAGTCCGATGAGCAGTTCTTC
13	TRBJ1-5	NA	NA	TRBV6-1	CASSDPWYQPQHF	TGTGCCAGCAGTGATCCCTGGTATCAGCCCCAGCATTTT
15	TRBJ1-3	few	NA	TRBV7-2	CASSLGHDSGNTIYF	TGTGCCAGCAGCCTGGGTCATGACTCTGGAAACACCATATATTTT
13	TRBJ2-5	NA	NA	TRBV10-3	CAINRDLQETQYF	TGTGCCATCAACAGGGACTTGCAAGAGACCCAGTACTTC
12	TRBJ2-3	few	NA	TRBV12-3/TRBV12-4	CASSFEVGVVYF	TGTGCCAGCAGTTTTGAGGTCGGCGTGGTGTATTTT
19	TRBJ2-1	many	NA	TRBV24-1	CATSDPTPGTGHSYNEQFF	TGTGCCACCAGTGACCCTACCCCGGGAACAGGGCATTCCTACAATGAGCAGTTCTTC
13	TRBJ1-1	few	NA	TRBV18	CASSPRVGAEAFF	TGTGCCAGCTCACCTAGGGTCGGGGCTGAAGCTTTCTTT
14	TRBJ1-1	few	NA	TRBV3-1	CASSQAYTNTEAFF	TGTGCCAGCAGCCAGGCTTACACCAACACTGAAGCTTTCTTT
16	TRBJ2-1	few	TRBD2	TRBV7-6	CASSSLTSGENNEQFF	TGTGCCAGCAGCTCCCTAACTAGCGGAGAGAACAATGAGCAGTTCTTC
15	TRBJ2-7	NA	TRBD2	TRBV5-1	CASSLLPGTTYEQYF	TGCGCCAGCAGCCTTCTCCCCGGGACTACCTACGAGCAGTACTTC